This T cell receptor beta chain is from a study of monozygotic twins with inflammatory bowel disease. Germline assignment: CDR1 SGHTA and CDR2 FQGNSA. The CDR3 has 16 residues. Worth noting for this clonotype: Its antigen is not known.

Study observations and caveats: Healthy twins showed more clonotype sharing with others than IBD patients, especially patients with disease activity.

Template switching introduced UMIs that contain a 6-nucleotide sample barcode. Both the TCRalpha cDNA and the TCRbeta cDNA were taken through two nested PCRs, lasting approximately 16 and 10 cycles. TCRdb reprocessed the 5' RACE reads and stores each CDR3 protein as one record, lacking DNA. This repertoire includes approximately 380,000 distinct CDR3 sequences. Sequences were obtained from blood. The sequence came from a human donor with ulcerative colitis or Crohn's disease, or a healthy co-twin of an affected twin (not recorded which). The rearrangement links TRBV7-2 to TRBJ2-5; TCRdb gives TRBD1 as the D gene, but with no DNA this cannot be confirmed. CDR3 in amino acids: CASSYPDRGLRETQYF. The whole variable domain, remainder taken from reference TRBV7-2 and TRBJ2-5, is GAGVSQSPSNKVTEKGKDVELRCDPISGHTALYWYRQSLGQGLEFLIYFQGNSAPDKSGLPSDRFSAERTGGSVSTLTIQRTQQEDSAVYLCASSYPDRGLRETQYFGPGTRLLVL.